A single sample gave rise to the 31 T cell receptor beta chains below, sequenced in a study of shared clonotypes between healthy human individuals. Assay used: immunoSEQ multiplex PCR; TCRdb lists only in-frame clones, some missing. The table has about a million clones, about 80% seen once. What was sequenced was memory CD4+ T cells from PBMCs. Subset in this sample: CD45RA-negative fraction. These receptors originate from a man younger than 30 in good health. Some clones in this sample may be carry-over from other donors' samples.

V and J are TRBV11-2 and TRBJ1-5; a possible D gene is TRBD1 (6 bases). Deletions cut 2 bases from V and 5 bases from J, with 13 bases between. The CDR3 extends over 15 amino acids. Germline CDR1 is SGHAT and CDR2 is FQNNGV. CDR3 sequence: CASSLYPGADQPQHF. In nucleotides, the CDR3 is TGTGCCAGCAGCTTATATCCAGGGGCGGATCAGCCCCAGCATTTT.

The chain recombines TRBV6-5 with TRBJ1-4; D might be TRBD1 (6 bases). CDR1 and CDR2 (germline): MNHEY, SVGAGI. This CDR3 region has 14 residues. Deletions cut 2 bases from V and 4 bases from J, with 8 bases between. The CDR3 region has the DNA TGTGCCAGCAGTTACGGGGGCCTTAATGAAAAACTGTTTTTT. It is translated as CASSYGGLNEKLFF.

The chain is built from TRBV13 and TRBJ2-7, with 9 bases aligning to TRBD1. Germline CDR1 PRHDT, CDR2 FYEKMQ (reference sequence). This CDR3 has 15 residues. Trimming removed 0 bases from V and 2 bases from J; junction bases left unmatched: 2. The CDR3, as DNA: TGTGCCAGCAGCTTAGGGGACAGGGGACCCTACGAGCAGTACTTC. It specifies CASSLGDRGPYEQYF.

The chain links TRBV25-1 to TRBJ2-3, with a possible D match to TRBD1 (5 bases). The CDR3 covers 12 residues. V lost 2 bases to trimming and J lost 9 bases, with 9 bases between them. Germline-derived CDR1 and CDR2 are MGHDK and SYGVNS. The CDR3 here is CASSEAGWTQYF. The CDR3 DNA is TGTGCCAGCAGTGAAGCAGGGTGGACGCAGTATTTT.

The J gene is TRBJ2-3, the V gene TRBV5-1; 16 bases line up with TRBD2. The CDR3 consists of 18 residues. J was trimmed by 4 bases and V by 4 bases; bases with no gene match: 9. CDR1 and CDR2 (germline): SGHRS, YFSETQ. CDR3 in amino acids: CASSRTGLAGGGADTQYF. The CDR3 DNA reads TGCGCCAGCAGCCGCACGGGACTAGCGGGAGGGGGAGCAGATACGCAGTATTTT.

The chain links TRBV11-2 to TRBJ2-1, with D unresolved. The V gene's germline CDR1 is SGHAT and CDR2 FQNNGV. The CDR3 runs to 14 residues. Trimming pared 2 bases from V and 2 bases from J, leaving 7 bases between. The CDR3 sequence is CASSLTSPYNEQFF. CDR3 bases: TGTGCCAGCAGCTTAACCTCTCCCTACAATGAGCAGTTCTTC.

The chain employs TRBV5-1 and TRBJ1-2; 10 nucleotides align to TRBD1. Trimming removed 4 bases from V and 6 bases from J; junction bases left unmatched: 6. Germline CDR1 is SGHRS and CDR2 is YFSETQ. The CDR3 sequence is 14 residues long. CDR3: CASSRGTGENGYTF. The CDR3 coding sequence is TGCGCCAGCAGCCGGGGGACAGGGGAGAATGGCTACACCTTC.

The rearrangement links TRBV2 to TRBJ2-7; 12 nucleotides match TRBD1. The CDR3 is 15 amino acids. Per germline, CDR1 SNHLY and CDR2 FYNNEI. J was trimmed by 6 bases and V by 2 bases; bases with no gene match: 5. CDR3 sequence reads: CASSEWDRGLVEQYF. CDR3 bases: TGTGCCAGCAGTGAATGGGACAGGGGGCTAGTCGAGCAGTACTTC.

About this clone: Distinct nucleotide sequences in the sample also encode this CDR3. The genes are TRBV4-1 and TRBJ1-1, with D unresolved. The CDR3 is made up of 13 amino acids. Germline CDR1 and CDR2: MGHRA and YSYEKL. V lost 1 base and J lost 0, with 3 bases in between. CDR3 region: CASSQVLNTEAFF. The CDR3 DNA sequence: TGCGCCAGCAGCCAAGTGCTGAACACTGAAGCTTTCTTT.

Notes on this clone: This sample includes further DNA sequences coding for the same CDR3. The CDR3 coding sequence is TGTGCCAGCAGCTTCACGGCTAAAGAGACCCAGTACTTC. Protein: CASSFTAKETQYF. The gene calls are TRBV11-2 and TRBJ2-5; D remains unclear. V gave up 3 bases and J gave up 3 bases, with 8 bases separating them. In germline, CDR1 is SGHAT, CDR2 FQNNGV. The CDR3 contains 13 residues.

The J gene is TRBJ1-1, the V gene TRBV6-6; D remains unclear. This CDR3 is built from 12 residues. V was shortened by 4 bases and J by 7 bases, with 10 bases between the two germline ends. Germline V gene data show CDR1 as MNHNY and CDR2 as SVGAGI (reference sequence). Here the CDR3 reads CASSSVDGEAFF. The DNA of the CDR3 is TGTGCCAGCAGTTCCGTCGACGGTGAAGCTTTCTTT.

This clone showed up just a few times. Other nucleotide sequences from this sample produce the same CDR3. The chain carries TRBV30 and TRBJ1-1; D is ambiguous. There are 13 residues in the CDR3. From germline, CDR1 is GTSNPN and CDR2 SVGIG (reference sequence). Trimming removed 3 bases from V and 1 base from J, with 9 bases in between. CDR3 residues: CAWSEGWNTEAFF. Here the CDR3 DNA reads TGTGCCTGGAGCGAAGGATGGAACACTGAAGCTTTCTTT. Complete variable domain (other parts from reference TRBV30 and TRBJ1-1): SQTIHQWPATLVQPVGSPLSLECTVEGTSNPNLYWYRQAAGRGLQLLFYSVGIGQISSEVPQNLSASRPQDRQFILSSKKLLLSDSGFYLCAWSEGWNTEAFFGQGTRLTVV.

The rearrangement uses TRBV4-3 and TRBJ2-7, with D perhaps assigned TRBD1 or TRBD2 (5 bases each). Germline V gives CDR1 LGHNA, CDR2 YSLEER. The V and J ends lost 0 bases and 3 bases respectively, with 12 bases between them. The CDR3 has 15 amino acids. The CDR3 DNA is TGCGCCAGCAGCCAAGATTTCAGGGACCTCTACGAGCAGTACTTC. Encoded protein: CASSQDFRDLYEQYF.

For this clone: Other DNA sequences in this specimen translate into the identical CDR3. V and J are TRBV18 and TRBJ2-7, with D maybe TRBD1 (6 bases). Germline V gene lookup returns CDR1 KGHSH and CDR2 LQKENI. The V and J ends lost 6 bases and 7 bases respectively, with 10 bases between them. This CDR3 has 11 amino acids. CDR3 sequence reads: CASSPDREQYF. In DNA, the CDR3 is TGTGCCAGCTCGCCTGACAGGGAGCAGTACTTC.

The J gene is TRBJ2-1, the V gene TRBV28; tentatively, D is TRBD1 (7 bases). V was pared by 7 bases and J by 0 bases, with 16 bases between. Germline lookup yields CDR1 MDHEN and CDR2 SYDVKM. This CDR3 region has 16 residues. CDR3 sequence reads: CASIYGGQSSYNEQFF. DNA of the CDR3: TGTGCCAGCATATACGGGGGACAGAGCTCCTACAATGAGCAGTTCTTC.

The gene calls are TRBV5-1 and TRBJ1-3; the D is unclear. Trimming removed 4 bases at V and 4 bases at J, with 18 bases between. This CDR3 region has 16 residues. Looked up from germline, CDR1 is SGHRS and CDR2 is YFSETQ. This chain's CDR3 is CASSQSGSPVGNTIYF. The CDR3 DNA follows: TGCGCCAGCAGCCAAAGCGGCAGCCCCGTCGGAAACACCATATATTTT.

The CDR3 DNA reads as TGTGCCAGCAGCAGCAGGGTAGGCGAAGAGACCCAGTACTTC. The encoded protein is CASSSRVGEETQYF. The chain has TRBV28 and TRBJ2-5, with a weak D call TRBD1 (5 bases). V lost 6 bases and J lost 3, with 14 bases in between. The germline CDR1 and CDR2 sequences are MDHEN and SYDVKM. The length of the CDR3 is 14 residues.

The CDR3 DNA sequence: TGTGCCAGCCTTCAGACACTATTGGATCAGCCCCAGCATTTT. This encodes CASLQTLLDQPQHF. The chain couples TRBV27 to TRBJ1-5; D is ambiguous. Trimming shortened V by 8 bases and J by 5 bases, and 16 bases separated the two germline ends. This CDR3 has 14 residues. In germline, CDR1 is MNHEY, CDR2 SMNVEV (reference sequence).

A word on this clone: In the same sample, other DNA sequences code for this CDR3. The J gene is TRBJ1-3, the V gene TRBV5-6; 7 bases align to TRBD1. The V gene end was trimmed by 0 bases and the J gene end by 4 bases; junction bases not matched to a gene: 1. The CDR3 runs to 14 residues. The germline V gene encodes CDR1 SGHDT and CDR2 YYEEEE. CDR3 residues: CASSLGTGGNTIYF. CDR3 nucleotide sequence: TGTGCCAGCAGCTTGGGGACAGGCGGAAACACCATATATTTT.

This clone was picked up one time. J is TRBJ2-1 and V is TRBV7-8; TRBD1 aligns across 9 bases. Losses at the gene ends were 5 bases for V and 8 bases for J; bases not matched to a gene: 10. The CDR3 runs 15 residues. Germline values: CDR1 SGHVS, CDR2 FQNEAQ. In DNA, the CDR3 is TGTGCCAGCAGCCCCCGGGACAGGGCTATAGATGAGCAGTTCTTC. This translates into CASSPRDRAIDEQFF.

The J gene is TRBJ2-5, the V gene TRBV5-1; D perhaps matches TRBD2 (5 bases). From germline, CDR1 is SGHRS and CDR2 YFSETQ. CDR3 length: 13 residues. V lost 7 bases and J 1 base, leaving 11 bases between the germline ends. The CDR3 is CASRGFIQETQYF. As DNA, the CDR3 is TGCGCCAGCCGAGGGTTTATCCAAGAGACCCAGTACTTC.

This chain links TRBV27 with TRBJ2-1, with 12 bases lining up with TRBD2. V lost 6 bases, J lost 6 bases, and 6 bases stayed unmatched. CDR1 is MNHEY, CDR2 SMNVEV, per germline (reference sequence). The CDR3 is 15 amino acids. The CDR3 here is CASSPLAGGRNEQFF. CDR3 DNA: TGTGCCAGCAGCCCACTAGCGGGAGGCCGCAATGAGCAGTTCTTC.

The chain couples TRBV7-8 to TRBJ2-3; the D gene is possibly TRBD1 (6 bases). Germline values: CDR1 SGHVS, CDR2 FQNEAQ. The CDR3 sequence is 16 residues long. Trimming took 7 bases from V and 5 from J, leaving 22 bases between them. CDR3 protein: CASTLLVAGVRDTQYF. The CDR3 nucleotides are TGTGCCAGCACCCTCCTGGTGGCAGGGGTCAGAGATACGCAGTATTTT.

The chain is built from TRBV2 and TRBJ2-1; D not resolved. The CDR3 spans 13 residues. V was shortened by 3 bases and J by 7 bases, with 10 bases between the two germline ends. CDR1 is SNHLY and CDR2 is FYNNEI in the germline V gene. The CDR3 nucleotides are TGTGCCAGCAGTGAGGGGTGGCAAAATGAGCAGTTCTTC. It specifies CASSEGWQNEQFF.

The chain recombines TRBV11-3 with TRBJ2-2, with TRBD2 matching 11 bases. Germline V lookup: CDR1 SGHNT, CDR2 YENEEA. The trim removed 4 bases at V and 5 bases at J, leaving 12 bases unmatched. The CDR3 length is 18 residues. For the CDR3, the DNA is TGTGCCAGCAGCTCTTCTCGGGGTACTAGCGGGAGAACCGGGGAGCTGTTTTTT. Protein: CASSSSRGTSGRTGELFF. Supplemented by reference TRBV11-3 and TRBJ2-2, the full variable domain reads EAGVVQSPRYKIIEKKQPVAFWCNPISGHNTLYWYLQNLGQGPELLIRYENEEAVDDSQLPKDRFSAERLKGVDSTLKIQPAELGDSAVYLCASSSSRGTSGRTGELFFGEGSRLTVL.

This chain links TRBV2 with TRBJ1-1; the D gene is possibly TRBD1 (5 bases). Between the trimmed V and J ends, which lost 7 bases and 4 bases, there was a span of 16 bases. CDR1 is SNHLY, CDR2 FYNNEI, per germline. CDR3 length: 14 amino acids. The CDR3 sequence: CASKFGGEGTEAFF. The CDR3 bases are TGTGCCAGCAAGTTTGGGGGGGAGGGCACTGAAGCTTTCTTT.

Regarding this clone: The sample carries other DNA sequences with the same CDR3. The chain combines TRBV29-1 with TRBJ2-5; unclear D gene. Germline V gives CDR1 SQVTM, CDR2 ANQGSEA. The CDR3 length is 11 residues. The V and J ends lost 4 bases and 5 bases respectively, with 8 bases between them. In DNA form, the CDR3 reads TGCAGCGTTGGGCCGCAGGAGACCCAGTACTTC. Translating gives CSVGPQETQYF.

The chain uses TRBV28 and TRBJ2-5; tentatively, D is TRBD1 or TRBD2 (5 bases each). Trimming left V 5 bases short and J 7 bases short, with 20 bases between. This CDR3 region has 15 residues. From germline, CDR1 is MDHEN and CDR2 SYDVKM. Here the CDR3 reads CASSKIGTRRVTQYF. In nucleotides, the CDR3 is TGTGCCAGCAGTAAAATAGGGACCCGGCGGGTGACCCAGTACTTC.

The chain links TRBV5-4 to TRBJ2-5, with 7 nucleotides matching TRBD1. Losses at the gene ends were 4 bases for V and 5 bases for J; bases not matched to a gene: 11. The CDR3 consists of 15 residues. Germline loops: CDR1 SGHNT, CDR2 YYREEE (reference sequence). CDR3 in amino acids: CASSPGTDQHETQYF. CDR3 coding DNA: TGTGCCAGCAGCCCAGGGACAGACCAACATGAGACCCAGTACTTC.

This clone was detected a few times. The chain links TRBV7-2 to TRBJ2-5; no clear D. This CDR3 has 13 residues. CDR1 is SGHTA and CDR2 is FQGNSA in the germline V gene. V gave up 5 bases and J gave up 1 base, with 8 bases separating them. The DNA for the CDR3 is TGTGCCAGCAGCCGAAGGTCCCAAGAGACCCAGTACTTC. Encoded protein: CASSRRSQETQYF.

Only a few counts were recorded for this clone. The rearrangement links TRBV25-1 to TRBJ2-7, with a weak D call TRBD2 (7 bases). Germline V gives CDR1 MGHDK, CDR2 SYGVNS. The CDR3 consists of 15 residues. The germline V and J ends were trimmed by 3 bases and 3 bases, with 15 bases remaining between them. The CDR3: CASSERGTQGYEQYF. CDR3 in DNA: TGTGCCAGCAGTGAGCGGGGGACACAGGGCTACGAGCAGTACTTC.